The rows below give T cell receptor beta chains drawn from one sample of a study of PD-1 blockade in classical Hodgkin lymphoma. Only in-frame clones appear in the TCRdb table, and some are missing; sequencing was by immunoSEQ multiplex PCR. Seen here are roughly 4,800 clones, roughly nine tenths observed once, and the top ten hold around 14%. Sequenced material: CD8+ T cells from blood. These receptors originate from a human donor with classical Hodgkin lymphoma. The CDR3 runs from the conserved cysteine through the conserved F or W. The D gene is left open where the match is weak. Part of the rows lack a size; the others show once, few, many or a class for expanded clones.

v_call,j_call,d_call,clone_size,cdr3_nt,cdr3_aa
TRBV4-3,TRBJ2-3,TRBD2,NA,TGCGCCAGCAGCCAAGATGCGGGAGTCCCCGATACGCAGTATTTT,CASSQDAGVPDTQYF
TRBV13,TRBJ2-1,NA,NA,TGTGCCAGCAGCTCCAGGGGCAGGGAGCAGTTCTTC,CASSSRGREQFF
TRBV7-6,TRBJ2-7,NA,NA,TGTGCCAGCAGCTTAGGTGGGGGGGCCCGGGAGCAGTACTTC,CASSLGGGAREQYF
TRBV7-9,TRBJ2-5,TRBD2,few,TGTGCCAGCAGCTTCCCGGGACTAGCGCTAGAAGAGACCCAGTACTTC,CASSFPGLALEETQYF
TRBV6-5,TRBJ1-4,NA,NA,TGTGCCAGCAGTTATGGGGCTTTTGGGGAAAAACTGTTTTTT,CASSYGAFGEKLFF
TRBV6-1,TRBJ1-1,TRBD1,NA,TGTGCCAGCAGTTCATGGACAGGTCTGAACACTGAAGCTTTCTTT,CASSSWTGLNTEAFF
TRBV6-4,TRBJ1-4,NA,NA,TGTGCCAGCAGTGACGACGCTGCAACTAATGAAAAACTGTTTTTT,CASSDDAATNEKLFF
TRBV4-1,TRBJ2-7,NA,NA,TGCGCCAGCAGCCAAGTCTATCAGTCCTACGAGCAGTACTTC,CASSQVYQSYEQYF
TRBV4-1,TRBJ1-1,NA,NA,TGCGCCAGCAGCCAAGCGCCTTCAGTCACTGAAGCTTTCTTT,CASSQAPSVTEAFF
TRBV5-6,TRBJ2-1,NA,NA,TGTGCCAGCAGCTCCCAGGTGGGGGCTTTATTCCATGAGCAGTTCTTC,CASSSQVGALFHEQFF
TRBV5-6,TRBJ1-1,NA,NA,TGTGCCAGCAGTCCCCAAGGGGGGACTGAAGCTTTCTTT,CASSPQGGTEAFF
TRBV6-1,TRBJ2-3,NA,NA,TGTGCCAGCAGGTGGGATTGGGGGTCAACAGATACGCAGTATTTT,CASRWDWGSTDTQYF
TRBV27,TRBJ1-1,NA,NA,TGTGCCAGCAGTTTGCGGGCCGACGGAACTGAAGCTTTCTTT,CASSLRADGTEAFF
TRBV5-5,TRBJ1-4,NA,NA,TGTGCCAGCAGCCTGGTGGGATTGGGACAACTTAATGAAAAACTGTTTTTT,CASSLVGLGQLNEKLFF
TRBV9,TRBJ2-2,TRBD1,NA,TGTGCCAGCAGCAATAACAGGGGGAAAGACACCGGGGAGCTGTTTTTT,CASSNNRGKDTGELFF
TRBV7-9,TRBJ1-3,NA,few,TGTGCCAGCAGCTTAGGGAACTTGGACTCATATTTT,CASSLGNLDSYF
TRBV4-3,TRBJ2-7,TRBD2,NA,TGCGCCAGCAGCCAAGATACGGAACTAGCGGGAGACGAGCAGTACTTC,CASSQDTELAGDEQYF
TRBV7-2,TRBJ1-1,NA,NA,TGTGCCAGCAGCTTATGGAACACTGAAGCTTTCTTT,CASSLWNTEAFF
TRBV20-1,TRBJ1-1,NA,NA,TGCAGTGCTAGGTGGAGCGCTGAAGCTTTCTTT,CSARWSAEAFF
TRBV28,TRBJ2-7,NA,NA,TGTGCCAGCAGTGCCCTGGGGGCGCTATCCTACGAGCAGTACTTC,CASSALGALSYEQYF